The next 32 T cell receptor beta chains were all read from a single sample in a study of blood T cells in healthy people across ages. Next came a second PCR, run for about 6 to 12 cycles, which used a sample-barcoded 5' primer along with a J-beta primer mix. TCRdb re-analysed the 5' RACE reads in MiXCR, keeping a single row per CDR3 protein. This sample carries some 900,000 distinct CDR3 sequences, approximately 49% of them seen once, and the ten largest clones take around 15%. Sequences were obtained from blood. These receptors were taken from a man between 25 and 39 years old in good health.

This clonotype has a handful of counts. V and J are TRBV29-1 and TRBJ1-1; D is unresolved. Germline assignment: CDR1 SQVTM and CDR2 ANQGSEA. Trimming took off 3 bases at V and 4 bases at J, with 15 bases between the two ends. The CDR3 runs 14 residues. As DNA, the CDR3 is TGCAGCGTTGATTCACCGAGACAACTCACTGAAGCTTTCTTT. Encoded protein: CSVDSPRQLTEAFF. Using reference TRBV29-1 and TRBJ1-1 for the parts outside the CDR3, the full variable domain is SAVISQKPSRDICQRGTSLTIQCQVDSQVTMMFWYRQQPGQSLTLIATANQGSEATYESGFVIDKFPISRPNLTFSTLTVSNMSPEDSSIYLCSVDSPRQLTEAFFGQGTRLTVV.

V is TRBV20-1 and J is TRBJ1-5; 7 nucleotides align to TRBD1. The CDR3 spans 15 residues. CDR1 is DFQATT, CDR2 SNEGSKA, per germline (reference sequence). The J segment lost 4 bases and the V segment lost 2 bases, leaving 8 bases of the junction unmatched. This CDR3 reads CSARRETGTNQPQHF. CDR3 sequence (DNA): TGCAGTGCTAGAAGAGAGACAGGGACAAATCAGCCCCAGCATTTT.

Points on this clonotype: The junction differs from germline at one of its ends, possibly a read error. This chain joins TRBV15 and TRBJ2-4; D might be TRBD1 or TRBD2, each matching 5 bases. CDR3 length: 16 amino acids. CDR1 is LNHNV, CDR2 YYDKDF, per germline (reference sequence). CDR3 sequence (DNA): TGTGCCACCAGCAAACCGGGACCTTGCCCAAAAACATTCAGTACCTTC. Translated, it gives CATSKPGPCPKTFSTF.

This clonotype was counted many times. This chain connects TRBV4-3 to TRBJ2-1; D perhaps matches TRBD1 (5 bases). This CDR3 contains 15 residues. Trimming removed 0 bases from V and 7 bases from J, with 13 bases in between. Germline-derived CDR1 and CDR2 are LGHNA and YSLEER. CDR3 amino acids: CASSQEVGAWNEQFF. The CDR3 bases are TGCGCCAGCAGCCAAGAGGTAGGGGCTTGGAATGAGCAGTTCTTC.

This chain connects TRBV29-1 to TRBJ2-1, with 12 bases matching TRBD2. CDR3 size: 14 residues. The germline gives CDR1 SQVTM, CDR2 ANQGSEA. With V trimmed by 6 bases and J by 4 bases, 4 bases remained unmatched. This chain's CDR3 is CSVALAGGYNEQFF. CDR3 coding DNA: TGCAGCGTCGCCCTAGCGGGGGGGTACAATGAGCAGTTCTTC.

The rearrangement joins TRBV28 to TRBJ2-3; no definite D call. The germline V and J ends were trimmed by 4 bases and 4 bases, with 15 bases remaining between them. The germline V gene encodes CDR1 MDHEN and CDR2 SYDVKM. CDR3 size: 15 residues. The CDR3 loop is CASSSPGVSPDTQYF. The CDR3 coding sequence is TGTGCCAGCAGTTCCCCCGGCGTGTCCCCAGATACGCAGTATTTT.

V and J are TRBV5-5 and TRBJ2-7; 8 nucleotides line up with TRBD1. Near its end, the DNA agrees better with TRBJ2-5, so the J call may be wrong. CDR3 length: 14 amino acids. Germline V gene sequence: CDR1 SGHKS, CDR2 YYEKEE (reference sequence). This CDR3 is CASSLGQGRATQYF. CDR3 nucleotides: TGTGCCAGCAGCCTTGGACAGGGCCGGGCGACCCAGTACTTC.

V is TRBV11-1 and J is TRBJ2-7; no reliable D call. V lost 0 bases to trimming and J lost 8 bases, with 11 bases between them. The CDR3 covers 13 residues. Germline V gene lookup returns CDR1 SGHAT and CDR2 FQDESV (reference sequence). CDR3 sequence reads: CASSLAEDKKQYF. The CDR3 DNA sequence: TGTGCCAGCAGCTTAGCAGAGGATAAGAAGCAGTACTTC.

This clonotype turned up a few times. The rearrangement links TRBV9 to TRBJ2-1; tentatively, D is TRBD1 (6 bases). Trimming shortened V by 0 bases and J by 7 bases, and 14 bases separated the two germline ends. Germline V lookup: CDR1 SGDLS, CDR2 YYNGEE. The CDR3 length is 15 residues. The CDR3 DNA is TGTGCCAGCAGCGTAGATATGAGGGGGTTGAATGAGCAGTTCTTC. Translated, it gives CASSVDMRGLNEQFF.

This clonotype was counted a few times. The CDR3 loop is CSARPPVGGNEQYF. CDR3 bases: TGCAGTGCTAGACCCCCGGTTGGGGGAAACGAGCAGTACTTC. The chain combines TRBV20-1 with TRBJ2-7; D possibly uses TRBD1 or TRBD2 (5 bases each). CDR1 and CDR2 from the germline V gene are DFQATT and SNEGSKA (reference sequence). This CDR3 has 14 residues. V lost 2 bases and J lost 5, with 16 bases in between.

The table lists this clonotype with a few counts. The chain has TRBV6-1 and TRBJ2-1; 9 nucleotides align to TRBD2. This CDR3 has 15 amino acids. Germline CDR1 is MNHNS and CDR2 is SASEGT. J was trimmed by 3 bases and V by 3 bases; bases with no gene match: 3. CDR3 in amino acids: CASSEGAGGYNEQFF. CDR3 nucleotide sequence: TGTGCCAGCAGTGAGGGAGCGGGGGGCTACAATGAGCAGTTCTTC.

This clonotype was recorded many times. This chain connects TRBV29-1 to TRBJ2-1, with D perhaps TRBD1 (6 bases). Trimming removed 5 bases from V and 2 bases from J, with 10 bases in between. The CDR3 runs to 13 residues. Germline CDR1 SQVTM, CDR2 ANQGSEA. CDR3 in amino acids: CSVMDSAYNEQFF. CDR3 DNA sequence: TGCAGCGTTATGGACAGCGCCTACAATGAGCAGTTCTTC.

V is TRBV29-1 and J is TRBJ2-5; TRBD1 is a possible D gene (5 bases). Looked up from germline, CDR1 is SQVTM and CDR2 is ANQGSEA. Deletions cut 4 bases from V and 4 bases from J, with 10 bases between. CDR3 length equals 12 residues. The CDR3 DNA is TGCAGCGTTGGAGCAGGGATAGAGACCCAGTACTTC. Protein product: CSVGAGIETQYF.

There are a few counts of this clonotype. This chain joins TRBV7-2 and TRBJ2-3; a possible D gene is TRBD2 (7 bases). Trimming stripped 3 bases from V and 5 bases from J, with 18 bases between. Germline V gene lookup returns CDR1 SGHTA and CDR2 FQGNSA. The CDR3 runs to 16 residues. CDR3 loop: CASSFRGGAGGDTQYF. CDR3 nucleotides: TGTGCCAGCAGCTTTCGTGGGGGGGCCGGGGGAGATACGCAGTATTTT.

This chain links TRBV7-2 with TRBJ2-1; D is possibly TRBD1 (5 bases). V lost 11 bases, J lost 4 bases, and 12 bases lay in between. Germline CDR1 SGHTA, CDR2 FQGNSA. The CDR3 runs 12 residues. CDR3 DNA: TGTGCCGGCCTCACAGGTTACAATGAGCAGTTCTTC. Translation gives CAGLTGYNEQFF.

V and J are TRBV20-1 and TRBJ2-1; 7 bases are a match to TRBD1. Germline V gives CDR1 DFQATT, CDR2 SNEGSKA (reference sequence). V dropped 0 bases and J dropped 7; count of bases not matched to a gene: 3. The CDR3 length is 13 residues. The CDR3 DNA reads TGCAGTGCTAGAGATGTCAGGGGGAATGAGCAGTTCTTC. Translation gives CSARDVRGNEQFF.

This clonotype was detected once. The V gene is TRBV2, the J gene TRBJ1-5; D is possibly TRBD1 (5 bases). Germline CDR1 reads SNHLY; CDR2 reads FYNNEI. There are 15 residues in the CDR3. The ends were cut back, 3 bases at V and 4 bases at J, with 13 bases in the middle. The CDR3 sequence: CASSDTDSSNQPQHF. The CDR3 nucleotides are TGTGCCAGCAGTGATACCGACAGTTCTAATCAGCCCCAGCATTTT. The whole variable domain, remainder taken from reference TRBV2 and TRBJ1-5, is EPEVTQTPSHQVTQMGQEVILRCVPISNHLYFYWYRQILGQKVEFLVSFYNNEISEKSEIFDDQFSVERPDGSNFTLKIRSTKLEDSAMYFCASSDTDSSNQPQHFGDGTRLSIL.

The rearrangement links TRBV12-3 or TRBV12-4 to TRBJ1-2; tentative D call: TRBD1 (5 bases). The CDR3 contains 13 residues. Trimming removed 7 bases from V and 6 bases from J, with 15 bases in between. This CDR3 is CASTPWGSHGYTF. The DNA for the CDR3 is TGTGCCAGCACCCCCTGGGGGAGCCATGGCTACACCTTC.

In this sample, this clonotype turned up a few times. CDR3 in DNA: TGTGCCAGCAGTCTCGGGACAGGGGGAAGGGGCTACACCTTC. Encoded protein: CASSLGTGGRGYTF. This sequence joins TRBV6-5 and TRBJ1-2; TRBD1 aligns across 11 bases. The CDR3 runs to 14 residues. The germline V gene encodes CDR1 MNHEY and CDR2 SVGAGI. V was clipped by 5 bases and J by 8 bases; unmatched bases: 7.

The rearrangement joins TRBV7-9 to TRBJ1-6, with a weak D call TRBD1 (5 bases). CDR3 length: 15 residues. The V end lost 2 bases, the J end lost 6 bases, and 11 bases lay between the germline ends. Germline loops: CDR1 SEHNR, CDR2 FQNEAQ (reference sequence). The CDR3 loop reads CASSLSVGVNSPLHF. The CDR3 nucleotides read TGTGCCAGCAGCTTATCGGTGGGGGTTAATTCACCCCTCCACTTT.

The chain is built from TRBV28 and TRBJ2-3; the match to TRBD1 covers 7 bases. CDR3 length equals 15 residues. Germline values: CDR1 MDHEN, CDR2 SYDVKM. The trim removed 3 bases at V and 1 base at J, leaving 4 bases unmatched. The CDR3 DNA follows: TGTGCCAGCAGTTTCGGAGACAGGGGCACAGATACGCAGTATTTT. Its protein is CASSFGDRGTDTQYF. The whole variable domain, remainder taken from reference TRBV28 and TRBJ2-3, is DVKVTQSSRYLVKRTGEKVFLECVQDMDHENMFWYRQDPGLGLRLIYFSYDVKMKEKGDIPEGYSVSREKKERFSLILESASTNQTSMYLCASSFGDRGTDTQYFGPGTRLTVL.

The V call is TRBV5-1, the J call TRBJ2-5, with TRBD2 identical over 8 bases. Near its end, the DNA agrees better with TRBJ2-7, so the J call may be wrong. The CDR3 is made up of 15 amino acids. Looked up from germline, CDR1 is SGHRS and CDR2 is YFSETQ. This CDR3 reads CASSLETSGFYEQYF. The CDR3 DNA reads TGCGCCAGCAGCTTGGAAACTAGCGGATTCTACGAGCAGTACTTC.

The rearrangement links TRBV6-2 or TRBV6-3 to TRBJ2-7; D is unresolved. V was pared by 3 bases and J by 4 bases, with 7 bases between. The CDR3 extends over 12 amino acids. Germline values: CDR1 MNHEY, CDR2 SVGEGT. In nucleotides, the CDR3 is TGTGCCAGCAGTTATATGGGGTACGAGCAGTACTTC. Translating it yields CASSYMGYEQYF.

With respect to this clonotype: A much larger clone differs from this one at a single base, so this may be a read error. The CDR3 region has the DNA TGTGCCGGCAGCGGGGCAGGGGCCGGGGAGCTGTTTTTT. Translation gives CAGSGAGAGELFF. The rearrangement uses TRBV9 and TRBJ2-2; the D gene is possibly TRBD2 (7 bases). The CDR3 has 13 amino acids. Germline-derived CDR1 and CDR2 are SGDLS and YYNGEE.

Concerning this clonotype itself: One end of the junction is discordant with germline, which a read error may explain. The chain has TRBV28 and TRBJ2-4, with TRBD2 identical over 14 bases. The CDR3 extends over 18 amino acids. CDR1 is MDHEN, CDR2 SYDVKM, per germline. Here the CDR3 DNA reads TGTGCCAGCAAGACTAGCGGGGGGGCCAATCTAGCCAAAAACATTCGGTACTTC. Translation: CASKTSGGANLAKNIRYF. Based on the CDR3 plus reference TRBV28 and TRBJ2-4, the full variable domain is DVKVTQSSRYLVKRTGEKVFLECVQDMDHENMFWYRQDPGLGLRLIYFSYDVKMKEKGDIPEGYSVSREKKERFSLILESASTNQTSMYLCASKTSGGANLAKNIRYFGAGTRLSVL.

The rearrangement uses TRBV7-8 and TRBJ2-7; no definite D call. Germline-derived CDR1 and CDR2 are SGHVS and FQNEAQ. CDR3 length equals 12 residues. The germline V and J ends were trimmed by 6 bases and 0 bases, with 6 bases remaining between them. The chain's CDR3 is CASSPHSYEQYF. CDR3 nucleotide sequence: TGTGCCAGCAGTCCCCACTCCTACGAGCAGTACTTC.

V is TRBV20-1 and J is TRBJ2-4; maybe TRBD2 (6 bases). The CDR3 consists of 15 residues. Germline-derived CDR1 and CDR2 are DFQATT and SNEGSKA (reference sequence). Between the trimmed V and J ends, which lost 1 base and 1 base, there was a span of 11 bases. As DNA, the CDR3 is TGCAGTGCTAGAGGTACTAGCAGTGCCAAAAACATTCAGTACTTC. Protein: CSARGTSSAKNIQYF.

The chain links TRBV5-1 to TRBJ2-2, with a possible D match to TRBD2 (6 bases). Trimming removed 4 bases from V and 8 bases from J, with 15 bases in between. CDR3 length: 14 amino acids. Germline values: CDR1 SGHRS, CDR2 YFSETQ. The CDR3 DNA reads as TGCGCCAGCAGCGGGGACTTGACGCCAGGGGAGCTGTTTTTT. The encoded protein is CASSGDLTPGELFF.

CDR3 protein: CASSQDGWLETQYF. The CDR3 bases are TGTGCCAGCAGCCAAGATGGGTGGCTAGAGACCCAGTACTTC. This chain joins TRBV4-2 and TRBJ2-5; D is unclear. Germline CDR1 and CDR2: LGHNA and YNFKEQ. This CDR3 comprises 14 residues. V lost 0 bases, J lost 4 bases, and 9 bases lay in between.

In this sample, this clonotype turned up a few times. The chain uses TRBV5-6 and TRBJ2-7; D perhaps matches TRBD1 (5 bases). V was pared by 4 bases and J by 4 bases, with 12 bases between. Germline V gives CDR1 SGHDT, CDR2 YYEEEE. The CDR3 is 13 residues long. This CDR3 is CASSRGRTYEQYF. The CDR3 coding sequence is TGTGCCAGCAGCAGGGGCCGAACATACGAGCAGTACTTC.

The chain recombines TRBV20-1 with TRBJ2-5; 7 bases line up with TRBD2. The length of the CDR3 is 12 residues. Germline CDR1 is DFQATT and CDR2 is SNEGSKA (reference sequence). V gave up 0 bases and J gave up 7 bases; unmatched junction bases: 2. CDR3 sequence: CSAREGGGTQYF. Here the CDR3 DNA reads TGCAGTGCTAGAGAGGGGGGGGGGACCCAGTACTTC.

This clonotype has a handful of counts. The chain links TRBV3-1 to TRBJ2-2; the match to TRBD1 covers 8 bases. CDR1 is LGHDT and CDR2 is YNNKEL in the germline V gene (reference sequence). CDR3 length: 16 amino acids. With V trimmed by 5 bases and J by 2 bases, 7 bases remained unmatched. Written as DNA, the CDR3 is TGTGCCAGCAGCACTCGGACAGGGCGAAACACCGGGGAGCTGTTTTTT. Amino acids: CASSTRTGRNTGELFF.